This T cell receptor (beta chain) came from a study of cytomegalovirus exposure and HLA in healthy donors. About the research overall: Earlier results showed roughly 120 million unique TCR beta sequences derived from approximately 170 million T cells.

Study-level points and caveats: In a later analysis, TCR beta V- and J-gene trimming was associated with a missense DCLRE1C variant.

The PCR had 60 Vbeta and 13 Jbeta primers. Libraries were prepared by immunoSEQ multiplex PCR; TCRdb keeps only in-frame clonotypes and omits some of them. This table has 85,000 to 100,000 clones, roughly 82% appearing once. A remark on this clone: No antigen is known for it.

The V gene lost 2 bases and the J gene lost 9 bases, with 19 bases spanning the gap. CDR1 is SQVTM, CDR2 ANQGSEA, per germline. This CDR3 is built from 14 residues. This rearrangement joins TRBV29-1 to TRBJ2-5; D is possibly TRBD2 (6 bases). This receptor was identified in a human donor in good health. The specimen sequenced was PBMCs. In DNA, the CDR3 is TGCAGCGTTGAACTGTCGGGGATTGGGGAGGCCCAGTACTTC. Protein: CSVELSGIGEAQYF. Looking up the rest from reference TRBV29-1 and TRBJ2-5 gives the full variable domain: SAVISQKPSRDICQRGTSLTIQCQVDSQVTMMFWYRQQPGQSLTLIATANQGSEATYESGFVIDKFPISRPNLTFSTLTVSNMSPEDSSIYLCSVELSGIGEAQYFGPGTRLLVL.